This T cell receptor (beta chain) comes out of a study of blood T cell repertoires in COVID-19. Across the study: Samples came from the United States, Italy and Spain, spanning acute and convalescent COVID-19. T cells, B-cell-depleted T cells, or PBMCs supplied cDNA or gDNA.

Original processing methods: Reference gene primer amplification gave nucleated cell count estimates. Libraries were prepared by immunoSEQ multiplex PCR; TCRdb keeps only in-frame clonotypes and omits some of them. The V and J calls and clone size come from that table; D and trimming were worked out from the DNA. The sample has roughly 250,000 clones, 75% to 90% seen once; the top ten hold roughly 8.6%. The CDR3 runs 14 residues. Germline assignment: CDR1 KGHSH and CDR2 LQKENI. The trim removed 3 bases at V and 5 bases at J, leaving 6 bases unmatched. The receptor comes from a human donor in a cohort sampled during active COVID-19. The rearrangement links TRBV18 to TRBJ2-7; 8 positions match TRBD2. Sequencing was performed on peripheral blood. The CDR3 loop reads CASSPGTSHNEQYF. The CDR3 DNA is TGTGCCAGCTCACCCGGGACTAGTCATAACGAGCAGTACTTC.